This TCR beta chain was sequenced in a study of T-cell memory formation after mild COVID-19. TCRdb reprocessed the 5' RACE reads with MiXCR, giving one entry per CDR3 protein. The sample gives around 300,000 distinct CDR3 sequences, over 10% of which show up once; 20% to 25% is in the top ten. Germline loops: CDR1 SEHNR, CDR2 FQNEAQ (reference sequence). The V end was cut by 8 bases, the J end by 3 bases, with 16 bases between. This CDR3 has 14 residues. The TCR comes from a man younger than 35 who had mild COVID-19 (a few samples of this study predate the infection). Cell type and time point are not known. The sequenced sample consisted of PBMCs or a T cell subset sorted from them (not recorded which). The V gene is TRBV7-9, the J gene TRBJ2-5; possibly TRBD2 for D (6 bases). CDR3 sequence (DNA): TGTGCCAGCTCAAGATCGGGGGTGAAAGAGACCCAGTACTTC. Its translation: CASSRSGVKETQYF.